The present T cell receptor beta chain was sequenced within a study of blood T cell repertoires in COVID-19. Study-level information: The study drew acute and convalescent COVID-19 samples from the United States, Italy and Spain.

The CDR3 sequence is 15 residues long. With 3 bases clipped from V and 6 bases from J, the junction kept 8 bases outside the gene matches. Per the germline V gene, CDR1 is SGHTA and CDR2 is FQGNSA. In the original workflow: Using reference gene primer amplification, nucleated cell counts were estimated. Assay used: immunoSEQ multiplex PCR; TCRdb lists only in-frame clones, some missing. The DNA was the basis for D and trimming; V, J and clone size are from that table. The table lists roughly 300,000 clones, around 83% of them singletons. Sequencing was done on a sample of peripheral blood. This receptor was identified in a woman aged 45-65 years with acute or convalescent COVID-19. The chain couples TRBV7-2 to TRBJ2-3; 8 bases are a match to TRBD2. The CDR3 coding sequence is TGTGCCAGCAGCTTGGGACTAGGCTATGGTGATACGCAGTATTTT. Translating gives CASSLGLGYGDTQYF.